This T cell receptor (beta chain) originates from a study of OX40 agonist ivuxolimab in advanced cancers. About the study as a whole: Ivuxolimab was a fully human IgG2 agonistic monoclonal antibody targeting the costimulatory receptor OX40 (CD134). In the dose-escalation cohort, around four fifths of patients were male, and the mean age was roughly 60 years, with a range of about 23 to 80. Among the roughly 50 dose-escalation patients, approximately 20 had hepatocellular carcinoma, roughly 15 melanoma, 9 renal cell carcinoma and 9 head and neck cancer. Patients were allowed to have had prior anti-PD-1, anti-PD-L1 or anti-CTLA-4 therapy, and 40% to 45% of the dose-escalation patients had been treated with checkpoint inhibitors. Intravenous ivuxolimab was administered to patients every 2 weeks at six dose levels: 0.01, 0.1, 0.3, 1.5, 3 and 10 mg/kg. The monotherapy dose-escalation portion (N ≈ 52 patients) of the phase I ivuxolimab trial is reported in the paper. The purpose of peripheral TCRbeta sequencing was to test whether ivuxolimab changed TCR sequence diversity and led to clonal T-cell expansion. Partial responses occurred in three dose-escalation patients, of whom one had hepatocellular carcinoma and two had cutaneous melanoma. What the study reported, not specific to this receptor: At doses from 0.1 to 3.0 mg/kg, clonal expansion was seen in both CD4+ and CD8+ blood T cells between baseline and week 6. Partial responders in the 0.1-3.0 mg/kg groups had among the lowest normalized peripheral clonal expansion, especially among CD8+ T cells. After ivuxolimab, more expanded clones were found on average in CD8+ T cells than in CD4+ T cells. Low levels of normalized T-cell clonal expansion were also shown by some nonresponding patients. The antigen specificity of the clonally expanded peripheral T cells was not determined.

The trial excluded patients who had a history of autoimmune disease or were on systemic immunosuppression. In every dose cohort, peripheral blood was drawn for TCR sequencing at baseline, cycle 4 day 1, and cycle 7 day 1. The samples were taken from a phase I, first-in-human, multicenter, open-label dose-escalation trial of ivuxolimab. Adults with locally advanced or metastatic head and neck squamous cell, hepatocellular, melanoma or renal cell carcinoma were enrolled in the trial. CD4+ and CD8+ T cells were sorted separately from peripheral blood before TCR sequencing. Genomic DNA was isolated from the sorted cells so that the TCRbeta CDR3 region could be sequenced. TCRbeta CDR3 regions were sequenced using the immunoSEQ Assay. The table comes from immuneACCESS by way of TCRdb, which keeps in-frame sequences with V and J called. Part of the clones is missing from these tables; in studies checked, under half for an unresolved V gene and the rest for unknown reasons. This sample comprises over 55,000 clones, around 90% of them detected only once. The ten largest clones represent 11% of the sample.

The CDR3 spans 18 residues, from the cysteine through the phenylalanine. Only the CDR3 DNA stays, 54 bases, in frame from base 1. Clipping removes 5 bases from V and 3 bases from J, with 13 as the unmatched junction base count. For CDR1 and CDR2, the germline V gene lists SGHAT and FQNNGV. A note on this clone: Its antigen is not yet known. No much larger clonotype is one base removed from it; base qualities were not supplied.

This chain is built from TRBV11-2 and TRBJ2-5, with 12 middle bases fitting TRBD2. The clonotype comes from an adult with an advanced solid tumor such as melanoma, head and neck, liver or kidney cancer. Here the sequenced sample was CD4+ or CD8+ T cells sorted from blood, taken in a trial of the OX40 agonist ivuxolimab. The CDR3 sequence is CASSVPTTRLAGEETQYF. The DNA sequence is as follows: TGTGCCAGCAGCGTTCCGACCACACGACTAGCGGGGGAAGAGACCCAGTACTTC.